This T cell receptor (beta chain) comes out of a study of tumor-infiltrating lymphocytes in localized non-small cell lung cancer. A word on this clone: Its target is not known.

Broader study findings: Different pieces of the same tissue went to different assays, confounding technical variation with intratumor heterogeneity.

Trimming removed 5 bases from V and 7 bases from J; junction bases left unmatched: 5. The CDR3 totals 15 residues. CDR1 is SGHVS and CDR2 is FNYEAQ in the germline V gene. The data were produced by immunoSEQ multiplex PCR, yet TCRdb's version contains in-frame clones alone and is incomplete. This table holds roughly 24,000 clones, about three fifths found once. This clonotype originated in a human donor with non-small cell lung cancer. The sample comprised lung tumor tissue. V and J are TRBV7-6 and TRBJ2-7; 16 nucleotides agree with TRBD2. This chain's CDR3 is CASSPGLAGGEEQYF. CDR3 coding DNA: TGTGCCAGCAGCCCGGGACTAGCGGGAGGGGAAGAGCAGTACTTC. Full variable domain (missing parts from reference TRBV7-6 and TRBJ2-7): GAGVSQSPRYKVTKRGQDVALRCDPISGHVSLYWYRQALGQGPEFLTYFNYEAQQDKSGLPNDRFSAERPEGSISTLTIQRTEQRDSAMYRCASSPGLAGGEEQYFGPGTRLTVT.